This TCR beta chain appears in the sequencing data of a study of blood T cells in healthy people across ages. This CDR3 region has 11 residues. Trimming removed 7 bases from V and 9 bases from J, with 11 bases in between. Germline V gives CDR1 MNHNY, CDR2 SVGAGI (reference sequence). Through a sample-barcoded 5' primer and a J-beta primer mix, a second PCR was run for roughly 7 to 12 cycles. One entry per CDR3 protein, called by TCRdb with MiXCR from the 5' RACE reads. The sample shows around 800,000 distinct CDR3 sequences, about 46% of them seen only once. Findings of the study overall: It was held that the diversity estimates obtained from one million T cells were underestimates.

Notes on this clonotype: Its target is not known.

The sequence came from a man older than 75 in good health. V is TRBV6-6 and J is TRBJ2-3; D perhaps matches TRBD2 (6 bases). The specimen sequenced was blood. CDR3 in DNA: TGTGCCAGCACCCGGCGGGGAACGCAGTATTTT. Protein: CASTRRGTQYF.